The text below deals with one T cell receptor (beta chain). Its antigen remains unknown. TCRdb reworked the 5' RACE reads into one entry per CDR3 protein, no DNA. The table lists a few hundred thousand distinct CDR3 sequences, with 2.5% to 3% in the top ten. Staff drew a roughly 2.5 ml blood sample from each donor. The data belong to a study of monozygotic twins with inflammatory bowel disease. Study results and caveats: Healthy co-twins had higher TCRbeta inverse Simpson diversity than their IBD twins.

This CDR3 is 17 amino acids long. The V gene's germline CDR1 is SGHAT and CDR2 FQNNGV. Sequenced sample: blood. V gene TRBV11-2 combines with J gene TRBJ2-2; the TCRdb D gene call, TRBD1, has no DNA to confirm it. The source is a human donor with ulcerative colitis or Crohn's disease, or a healthy co-twin of an affected twin (not recorded which). The CDR3 sequence: CASSPLGGMGWTGELFF. The complete variable domain, with remaining parts taken from reference TRBV11-2 and TRBJ2-2, reads EAGVAQSPRYKIIEKRQSVAFWCNPISGHATLYWYQQILGQGPKLLIQFQNNGVVDDSQLPKDRFSAERLKGVDSTLKIQPAKLEDSAVYLCASSPLGGMGWTGELFFGEGSRLTVL.